This entry concerns a single T cell receptor (beta chain). This record belongs to a study of Tregs in tolerant kidney transplant recipients. TCRdb's copy holds only in-frame clones and misses some; the assay was immunoSEQ multiplex PCR. This table has more than 90,000 clones, more than 85% appearing once. The germline V and J ends were trimmed by 2 bases and 0 bases, with 5 bases remaining between them. Germline CDR1 reads SGHTA; CDR2 reads FQGTGA. The CDR3 sequence is 15 residues long. Mixed chimerism was transient after nonmyeloablative marrow transplants from related graft donors. This receptor was identified in a human patient who received a combined kidney and bone marrow transplant. T cells may partly derive from the graft donor. This sequence joins TRBV7-3 and TRBJ2-6; D remains unclear. Here the sequenced sample was CD4+ T cells from blood (PBMCs), taken 12 months after the transplant. The CDR3 region has the DNA TGTGCCAGCAGCTTATCATCCTCTGGGGCCAACGTCCTGACTTTC. This gives the protein CASSLSSSGANVLTF.